The clone carrying this T cell receptor (beta chain) has at least ten counts. This CDR3 region has 13 residues. Trimming removed 4 bases from V and 4 bases from J, with 10 bases in between. The germline gives CDR1 SGHRS, CDR2 YFSETQ. This sample is drawn from a study of T-cell reconstitution after alpha-beta-depleted transplantation in children. Unique molecular identifiers were built into the TCRbeta library. MiXCR, run by TCRdb on the PCR reads, gives a single entry per CDR3 protein. The sample has about 240,000 distinct CDR3 sequences, about 11% seen once. The starting material was PBMCs from the stem cell graft donor, obtained from the stem cell graft. The J gene is TRBJ2-3, the V gene TRBV5-1; the D is unclear. The clonotype was recovered from a human donor who donated a stem cell graft to a child with acute lymphoblastic leukemia. The CDR3 coding sequence is TGCGCCAGCAGCCCGGCCCGGTCAGATACGCAGTATTTT. The encoded protein is CASSPARSDTQYF.